This TCR beta chain was observed in a study of OX40 agonist ivuxolimab in advanced cancers. Describing the broader study: The costimulatory receptor OX40 (CD134) was targeted by ivuxolimab, a fully human IgG2 agonistic monoclonal antibody. Intravenous ivuxolimab was administered to patients every 2 weeks at six dose levels: 0.01, 0.1, 0.3, 1.5, 3 and 10 mg/kg. Of the 52 patients in dose escalation, 19 had hepatocellular carcinoma, some 15 had melanoma, 9 had renal cell carcinoma and 9 had head and neck cancer. In the dose-escalation cohort, 82.7% of patients were male, and the mean age was approximately 60 years, with a range of about 23 to 90. Patients were allowed to have had prior anti-PD-1, anti-PD-L1 or anti-CTLA-4 therapy, and 40% of the dose-escalation patients had been treated with checkpoint inhibitors. Partial responses occurred in three dose-escalation patients: two with cutaneous melanoma and one with hepatocellular carcinoma. Peripheral TCRbeta sequencing aimed to test whether ivuxolimab altered TCR sequence diversity and caused clonal T-cell expansion. The paper covers the monotherapy dose-escalation part of the phase I ivuxolimab trial, which included N ≈ 50 patients.

The paper's findings and limits, for the study overall: After ivuxolimab, expanded clones were on average more numerous among CD8+ T cells than among CD4+ T cells. In the 0.1-3.0 mg/kg groups, partial responders were among the patients with the lowest normalized peripheral clonal expansion, particularly in CD8+ T cells. Antigen specificity was not determined for the clonally expanded peripheral T cells. At doses from 0.1 to 3.0 mg/kg, clonal expansion was seen in both CD4+ and CD8+ blood T cells between baseline and week 6. Low levels of normalized T-cell clonal expansion were also seen in some patients who did not respond.

The CDR3 sequence holds 15 residues, the cysteine and phenylalanine included. CDR3 DNA is the only sequence kept; it has 45 bases, read in frame from the first base. Reading the germline V gene gives CDR1 LGHNT and CDR2 FRNRAP. V is trimmed back by 7 bases and J by 4 bases, and the junction contains 12 bases that no gene match accounts for. Patients with autoimmune disease history or receiving systemic immunosuppression were excluded from the trial. In every dose cohort, peripheral blood was drawn for TCR sequencing at baseline, cycle 4 day 1, and cycle 7 day 1. The samples were drawn from a first-in-human, open-label, multicenter phase I dose-escalation trial of ivuxolimab. Adults with locally advanced or metastatic melanoma, renal cell carcinoma, hepatocellular carcinoma or head and neck squamous cell carcinoma were enrolled in the trial. Before TCR sequencing, CD4+ T cells and CD8+ T cells were sorted from peripheral blood as separate populations.

As regards this clone: Its antigen remains undetermined. No quality values exist for individual bases; no much larger clone is one base distant.

Genomic DNA was isolated from the sorted cells so that the TCRbeta CDR3 region could be sequenced. The immunoSEQ Assay was used for sequencing of TCRbeta CDR3 regions. The table comes from immuneACCESS by way of TCRdb, which keeps in-frame sequences with V and J called. Part of the clones is missing from these tables; in studies checked, under half for an unresolved V gene and the rest for unknown reasons. The sample yields around 45,000 clones; about 79% were counted once. The ten largest clones add up to 2.6% of the sample. This sample comprised CD4+ or CD8+ T cells sorted from blood, obtained in a trial of the OX40 agonist ivuxolimab. This receptor chain uses TRBV12-5 and TRBJ1-1, with 7 middle bases fitting TRBD1. This TCR derives from an adult with an advanced solid tumor such as melanoma, head and neck, liver or kidney cancer. The nucleotides read TGTGCTAGTGATCCCGGGACAGTCGTAACCACTGAAGCTTTCTTT. It translates to CASDPGTVVTTEAFF.